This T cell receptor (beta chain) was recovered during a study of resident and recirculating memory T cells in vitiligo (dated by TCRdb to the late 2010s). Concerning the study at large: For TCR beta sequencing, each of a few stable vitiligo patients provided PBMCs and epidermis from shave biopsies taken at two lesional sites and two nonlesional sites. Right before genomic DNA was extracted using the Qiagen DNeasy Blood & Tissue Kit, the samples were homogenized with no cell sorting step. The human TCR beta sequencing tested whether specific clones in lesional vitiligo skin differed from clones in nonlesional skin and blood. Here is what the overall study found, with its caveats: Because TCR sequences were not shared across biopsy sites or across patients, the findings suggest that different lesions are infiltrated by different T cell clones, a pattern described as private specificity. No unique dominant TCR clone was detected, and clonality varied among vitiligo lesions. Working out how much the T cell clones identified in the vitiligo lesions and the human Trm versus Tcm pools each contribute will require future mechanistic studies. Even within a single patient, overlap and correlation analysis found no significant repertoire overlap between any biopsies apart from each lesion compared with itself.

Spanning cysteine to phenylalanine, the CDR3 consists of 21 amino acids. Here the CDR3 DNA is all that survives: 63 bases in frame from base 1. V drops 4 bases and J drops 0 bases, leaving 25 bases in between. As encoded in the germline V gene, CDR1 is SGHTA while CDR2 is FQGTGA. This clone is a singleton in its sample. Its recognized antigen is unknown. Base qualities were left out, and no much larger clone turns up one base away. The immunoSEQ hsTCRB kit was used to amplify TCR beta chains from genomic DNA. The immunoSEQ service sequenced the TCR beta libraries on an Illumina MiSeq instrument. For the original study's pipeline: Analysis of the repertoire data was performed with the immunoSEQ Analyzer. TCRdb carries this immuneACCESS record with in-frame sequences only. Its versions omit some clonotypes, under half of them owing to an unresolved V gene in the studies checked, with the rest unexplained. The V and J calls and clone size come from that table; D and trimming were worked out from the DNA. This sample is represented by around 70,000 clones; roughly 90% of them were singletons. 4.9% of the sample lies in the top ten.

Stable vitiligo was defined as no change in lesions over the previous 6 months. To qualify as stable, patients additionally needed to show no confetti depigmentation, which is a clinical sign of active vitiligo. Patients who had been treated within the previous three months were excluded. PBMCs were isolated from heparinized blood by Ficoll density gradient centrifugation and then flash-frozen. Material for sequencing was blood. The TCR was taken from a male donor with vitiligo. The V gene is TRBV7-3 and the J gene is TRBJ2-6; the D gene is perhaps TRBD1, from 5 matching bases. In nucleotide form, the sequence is TGTGCCAGCAGCTCATTGGGCCAAGACAGTCTCTCTCTCTCTGGGGCCAACGTCCTGACTTTC. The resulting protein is CASSSLGQDSLSLSGANVLTF.